This T cell receptor beta chain stems from a study of T cells in Graves' hyperthyroidism and ophthalmopathy. Study-wide findings and caveats: Most clonotypes expanded in thyroid above 0.001 were likewise present in blood. Ophthalmopathy cases were set apart from stable hyperthyroidism by a 13 V-J model.

Trimming shortened V by 4 bases and J by 3 bases, and 19 bases separated the two germline ends. This CDR3 contains 18 residues. Germline V gene data show CDR1 as KGHSH and CDR2 as LQKENI. This clonotype was detected ten times or more. Its specificity is unknown. PBMCs stemmed from around 10 ml fresh peripheral blood. RNA transcripts yielded amplified TCR beta CDR3 regions. First-round RT-PCR targeting the TCR CDR3 was performed with the HTBI primer set. TCRdb processed the multiplex PCR reads anew with MiXCR; each CDR3 protein has one entry. The sample contains 250,000 or so distinct CDR3 sequences, around 15% of which appear only once.

The receptor was isolated from a woman in her fifties or sixties with Graves' hyperthyroidism that later progressed to Graves' ophthalmopathy. Sequences were obtained from blood. The rearrangement uses TRBV18 and TRBJ2-6; the D gene could be TRBD1 or TRBD2 (5 bases each). CDR3 residues: CASSLKGLGTFGANVLTF. In DNA form, the CDR3 reads TGTGCCAGCTCACTTAAGGGGCTCGGGACCTTTGGGGCCAACGTCCTGACTTTC.